The 19 T cell receptor beta chains given below trace back to one sample, sequenced in a study of T cells in Graves' hyperthyroidism and ophthalmopathy. Regions amplified from RNA transcripts were the TCR beta CDR3 regions. HTBI primers were employed in a first-round RT-PCR of the TCR CDR3. One entry per CDR3 protein, called by TCRdb with MiXCR from the multiplex PCR reads. Of about 410,000 distinct CDR3 sequences detected, roughly 14% appear once; the ten largest clones hold approximately 13%. The specimen was blood. These receptors were collected from a man aged 18 to 29 with Graves' ophthalmopathy.

This clonotype was detected ten times or more. The J gene is TRBJ2-7, the V gene TRBV6-1; TRBD2 agrees at 9 bases. The CDR3 is 15 residues long. V was clipped by 6 bases and J by 3 bases; unmatched bases: 9. Germline assignment: CDR1 MNHNS and CDR2 SASEGT. The CDR3 coding sequence is TGTGCCAGCAGGGATAGCGGGGGACTACGCTACGAGCAGTACTTC. It codes for CASRDSGGLRYEQYF.

This clonotype has just a few counts. The CDR3 here is CASSLVSGGQYEQYF. CDR3 nucleotide sequence: TGTGCCAGCAGCTTAGTTAGCGGGGGGCAATACGAGCAGTACTTC. The chain carries TRBV7-9 and TRBJ2-7; 10 bases agree with TRBD2. With V trimmed by 1 base and J by 4 bases, 4 bases remained unmatched. This CDR3 has 15 amino acids. Per germline, CDR1 SEHNR and CDR2 FQNEAQ (reference sequence).

There are many counts of this clonotype. This chain connects TRBV11-2 to TRBJ1-1, with D possibly matching TRBD1 (6 bases). Germline values: CDR1 SGHAT, CDR2 FQNNGV. This CDR3 has 15 amino acids. Trimming removed 4 bases at V and 3 bases at J, with 15 bases between. Here the CDR3 DNA reads TGTGCCAGCAGCTCGGCGACAGGTTGGGACACTGAAGCTTTCTTT. Protein product: CASSSATGWDTEAFF.

This clonotype appeared a few times. J is TRBJ1-5 and V is TRBV4-1; D uncertain. Germline CDR1 and CDR2: MGHRA and YSYEKL. The V end lost 0 bases, the J end lost 7 bases, and 7 bases lay between the germline ends. The CDR3 runs to 13 residues. The CDR3, as DNA: TGCGCCAGCAGCCAAGATCAGTCGCAGCCCCAGCATTTT. As protein: CASSQDQSQPQHF.

This clonotype was seen only a few times. The V gene is TRBV7-3, the J gene TRBJ1-2; D gene uncertain. Germline V lookup: CDR1 SGHTA, CDR2 FQGTGA. With 5 bases removed from V and 8 bases from J, the gap between germline ends came to 15 bases. The CDR3 contains 13 residues. The CDR3 sequence is CASSPRLGEGYTF. CDR3 nucleotide sequence: TGTGCCAGCAGCCCTCGACTCGGCGAAGGCTACACCTTC.

This clonotype has more than one count but fewer than ten. The chain is built from TRBV5-1 and TRBJ2-3; 11 bases align to TRBD2. In germline, CDR1 is SGHRS, CDR2 YFSETQ. The CDR3 extends over 16 amino acids. Trimming removed 4 bases from V and 3 bases from J; junction bases left unmatched: 7. The CDR3 here is CASSPTSGGETDTQYF. DNA of the CDR3: TGCGCCAGCAGCCCTACTAGCGGGGGAGAGACAGATACGCAGTATTTT.

This chain connects TRBV4-2 to TRBJ2-7, with 8 nucleotides matching TRBD1. V was clipped by 1 base and J by 9 bases; unmatched bases: 17. This CDR3 is built from 17 residues. Per germline, CDR1 LGHNA and CDR2 YNFKEQ. CDR3 protein: CASSQGQGTASSLGQYF. CDR3 sequence (DNA): TGTGCCAGCAGCCAAGGACAGGGGACAGCTTCGTCCCTCGGGCAGTACTTC.

The J gene is TRBJ2-1, the V gene TRBV19; the match to TRBD1 covers 7 bases. The end of the DNA fits TRBJ2-7 better, so the J call may be wrong. This CDR3 has 15 amino acids. The V gene's germline CDR1 is LNHDA and CDR2 SQIVND (reference sequence). The CDR3 DNA reads as TGTGCCACCACATCAGGGGACAGAGTCTACAATGAGCAGTACTTC. Its protein product is CATTSGDRVYNEQYF.

This clonotype has ten or more counts. The chain is built from TRBV7-2 and TRBJ1-5; D ambiguous. The ends were cut back, 2 bases at V and 4 bases at J, with 6 bases in the middle. This CDR3 region has 13 residues. CDR1 SGHTA and CDR2 FQGNSA come from the germline V gene. The CDR3 here is CASSLNTNQPQHF. The CDR3 DNA reads TGTGCCAGCAGCTTAAACACGAATCAGCCCCAGCATTTT.

Ten or more counts support this clonotype. This rearrangement joins TRBV3-1 to TRBJ1-1; D is unclear. Germline-derived CDR1 and CDR2 are LGHDT and YNNKEL (reference sequence). Trimming removed 2 bases at V and 5 bases at J, with 12 bases between. CDR3 length: 14 amino acids. CDR3 in DNA: TGTGCCAGCAGCCAATCTAAGTGGGGTACTGAAGCTTTCTTT. Translated, it gives CASSQSKWGTEAFF.

This clonotype has a count of ten or more. V usage is TRBV20-1 and J usage is TRBJ2-1; 10 bases agree with TRBD2. The CDR3 has 17 amino acids. Trimming cost V 3 bases and J 0 bases; bases outside gene matches: 8. The V gene's germline CDR1 is DFQATT and CDR2 SNEGSKA (reference sequence). The DNA of the CDR3 is TGCAGTGCTAGCCCTAGCGGGAGAGGAAGCTCCTACAATGAGCAGTTCTTC. Translation gives CSASPSGRGSSYNEQFF.

The rearrangement joins TRBV18 to TRBJ2-7; TRBD2 matches at 7 bases. The CDR3 has 15 residues. The J segment lost 0 bases and the V segment lost 3 bases, leaving 5 bases of the junction unmatched. Germline V lookup: CDR1 KGHSH, CDR2 LQKENI. CDR3 sequence (DNA): TGTGCCAGCTCACCGGGGGGAGGGACCTCCTACGAGCAGTACTTC. Its protein is CASSPGGGTSYEQYF.

This clonotype has a handful of counts. The rearrangement links TRBV27 to TRBJ1-2, with 9 positions matching TRBD1. The CDR3 is 15 amino acids. V shed 6 bases and J 7 bases; nucleotides not matched to a gene: 12. CDR1 and CDR2 (germline): MNHEY, SMNVEV (reference sequence). The CDR3 sequence is CASSPKTGGWGGYTF. CDR3 sequence (DNA): TGTGCCAGCAGCCCTAAAACAGGGGGCTGGGGTGGCTACACCTTC.

This clonotype was recorded many times. The rearrangement joins TRBV7-2 to TRBJ1-2; D not resolved. This CDR3 region has 14 residues. Trimming removed 5 bases from V and 3 bases from J, with 13 bases in between. Germline V gene sequence: CDR1 SGHTA, CDR2 FQGNSA. CDR3 protein: CASSLEASDYGYTF. CDR3 DNA sequence: TGTGCCAGCAGCCTGGAGGCGTCGGACTATGGCTACACCTTC.

This clonotype occurred a few times. This CDR3 is CSAREVGHQPQHF. Here the CDR3 DNA reads TGCAGTGCTAGGGAGGTGGGGCATCAGCCCCAGCATTTT. The gene calls are TRBV20-1 and TRBJ1-5; D might be TRBD1 (5 bases). V was shortened by 3 bases and J by 5 bases, with 11 bases between the two germline ends. CDR1 and CDR2 (germline): DFQATT, SNEGSKA (reference sequence). The CDR3 has 13 amino acids.

This clonotype was recorded many times. The V call is TRBV20-1, the J call TRBJ1-5; D perhaps matches TRBD1 (5 bases). The germline V gene encodes CDR1 DFQATT and CDR2 SNEGSKA (reference sequence). Trimming removed 6 bases from V and 1 base from J, with 13 bases in between. The CDR3 spans 14 residues. The CDR3 here is CSASGAVSNQPQHF. CDR3 bases: TGCAGTGCCAGTGGGGCTGTGAGCAATCAGCCCCAGCATTTT.

This clonotype was observed many times. The chain uses TRBV11-2 and TRBJ1-6, with D possibly TRBD1 on 5 matching bases. V dropped 5 bases and J dropped 8 bases, with 16 bases sitting between them. This CDR3 is 15 amino acids long. Germline V lookup: CDR1 SGHAT, CDR2 FQNNGV. The CDR3, as DNA: TGTGCCAGCAGCAACCCTAGTAGGGGTCATTCACCCCTCCACTTT. Protein sequence: CASSNPSRGHSPLHF. The variable domain in full, completed from reference TRBV11-2 and TRBJ1-6, reads EAGVAQSPRYKIIEKRQSVAFWCNPISGHATLYWYQQILGQGPKLLIQFQNNGVVDDSQLPKDRFSAERLKGVDSTLKIQPAKLEDSAVYLCASSNPSRGHSPLHFGNGTRLTVT.

This clonotype appeared many times. The gene calls are TRBV7-8 and TRBJ1-1, with 7 bases identical to TRBD1. With V trimmed by 5 bases and J by 1 base, 7 bases remained unmatched. CDR3 length equals 15 residues. Germline V gene lookup returns CDR1 SGHVS and CDR2 FQNEAQ. For the CDR3, the DNA is TGTGCCAGCAGCCCCTGGACAGGCAGGAACACTGAAGCTTTCTTT. Translating gives CASSPWTGRNTEAFF.

In its sample, this clonotype was seen many times. This sequence joins TRBV20-1 and TRBJ2-3; 14 bases match TRBD2. V was clipped by 3 bases and J by 4 bases; unmatched bases: 6. This CDR3 has 16 amino acids. Per the germline V gene, CDR1 is DFQATT and CDR2 is SNEGSKA (reference sequence). CDR3 bases: TGCAGTGCTAGTGGGACTAGCGGGAGTAGGTCAGATACGCAGTATTTT. Protein: CSASGTSGSRSDTQYF.